This T cell receptor beta chain was found in a study of CD8+CD57+ T cells in acquired aplastic anemia. The template for TCR beta VDJ and CDR3 sequence profiling was genomic DNA. TCRdb reanalysed the reads using MiXCR and keeps one entry per CDR3 protein. The repertoire holds some 180,000 distinct CDR3 sequences, with around half as singletons. This CDR3 region has 13 residues. Trimming took 7 bases from V and 4 from J; bases not matched to a gene: 4. The germline gives CDR1 LNHDA, CDR2 SQIVND (reference sequence). The sequencing sample was made of sorted CD4+, CD8+, or CD8+CD57+ T cells (not recorded which) from PBMCs. The rearrangement links TRBV19 to TRBJ2-3, with 8 bases aligning to TRBD1. This sequence was found in a human donor in good health. CDR3 protein: CASKPGGADTQYF. The CDR3 DNA sequence: TGTGCCAGTAAACCAGGGGGCGCAGATACGCAGTATTTT.